Below, 26 T cell receptor beta chains from the same sample are listed, as sequenced in a study of technical replicates of blood from several donors. TCRdb keeps only in-frame clones here, not all; method: immunoSEQ multiplex PCR. In the table there are tens of thousands of clones, around 97% of which are singletons. Sample: T cells isolated from PBMCs. These receptors were collected from a human donor in good health.

The CDR3 sequence: CASSLRTSGSNILDTQYF. CDR3 bases: TGTGCCAGCAGCTTGCGGACTAGCGGGAGTAATATTTTGGATACGCAGTATTTT. J is TRBJ2-3 and V is TRBV7-6, with TRBD2 matching over 13 bases. Per germline, CDR1 SGHVS and CDR2 FNYEAQ. This CDR3 contains 18 residues. V gave up 3 bases and J gave up 6 bases; unmatched junction bases: 12.

This clone was counted a single time. This chain uses TRBV30 with TRBJ1-3; 9 bases are a match to TRBD1. The germline gives CDR1 GTSNPN, CDR2 SVGIG (reference sequence). The V segment lost 3 bases and the J segment 8 bases; nucleotides outside the gene matches: 5. The length of the CDR3 is 13 residues. CDR3 DNA: TGTGCCTGGAGGGGGACAGGGACGCACACCATATATTTT. It specifies CAWRGTGTHTIYF.

V and J are TRBV25-1 and TRBJ2-1; 13 nucleotides align to TRBD2. With V trimmed by 5 bases and J by 7 bases, 5 bases remained unmatched. The V gene's germline CDR1 is MGHDK and CDR2 SYGVNS. CDR3 size: 15 residues. The CDR3 nucleotides read TGTGCCAGCAGTACGAGGACTAGCGGGAGTAATGAGCAGTTCTTC. Its translation: CASSTRTSGSNEQFF.

The V call is TRBV6-5, the J call TRBJ1-1; D uncertain. The ends were cut back, 0 bases at V and 5 bases at J, with 10 bases in the middle. The CDR3 sequence is 14 residues long. From germline, CDR1 is MNHEY and CDR2 SVGAGI. In DNA, the CDR3 is TGTGCCAGCAGTTACTCGGGAGGGAGGACTGAAGCTTTCTTT. Protein sequence: CASSYSGGRTEAFF.

V usage is TRBV5-4 and J usage is TRBJ2-5, with 11 nucleotides matching TRBD2. This CDR3 has 15 residues. With 5 bases clipped from V and 2 bases from J, the junction kept 5 bases outside the gene matches. Germline V CDR1 and CDR2: SGHNT, YYREEE (reference sequence). The CDR3 coding sequence is TGTGCCAGCAGGCTAGCGGGAGGTCTGCAAGAGACCCAGTACTTC. Translated: CASRLAGGLQETQYF.

This chain joins TRBV29-1 and TRBJ1-1; the match to TRBD1 covers 10 bases. The CDR3 consists of 12 residues. The V gene's germline CDR1 is SQVTM and CDR2 ANQGSEA. With V trimmed by 7 bases and J by 6 bases, 5 bases remained unmatched. CDR3 in DNA: TGCAGCGGCGGACAGGGGGGCGCTGAAGCTTTCTTT. Protein: CSGGQGGAEAFF.

The rearrangement joins TRBV19 to TRBJ2-7, with 8 bases matching TRBD1. The germline gives CDR1 LNHDA, CDR2 SQIVND (reference sequence). The V and J ends lost 10 bases and 3 bases, in that order; junction bases with no gene match: 11. This CDR3 is 14 amino acids long. This CDR3 reads CATNSGTGDYEQYF. The CDR3 DNA follows: TGTGCCACGAACTCCGGGACAGGTGACTACGAGCAGTACTTC.

The chain is built from TRBV28 and TRBJ1-5; D is possibly TRBD1 (6 bases). V gave up 3 bases and J gave up 5 bases, with 14 bases separating them. Germline CDR1 and CDR2: MDHEN and SYDVKM. The CDR3 has 15 residues. The CDR3 sequence: CASSLAGDGDQPQHF. The CDR3 DNA is TGTGCCAGCAGTTTGGCAGGGGACGGCGATCAGCCCCAGCATTTT.

The chain recombines TRBV5-8 with TRBJ2-7, with D possibly being TRBD1 (6 bases). The length of the CDR3 is 14 residues. Trimming pared 2 bases from V and 2 bases from J, leaving 11 bases between. CDR1 is SGHTS and CDR2 is YDEGEE in the germline V gene. The CDR3 nucleotides are TGTGCCAGCAGCTTAAACAGGGTTACCTACGAGCAGTACTTC. It specifies CASSLNRVTYEQYF.

The chain couples TRBV5-1 to TRBJ2-7, with TRBD1 as a possible D gene (5 bases). In germline, CDR1 is SGHRS, CDR2 YFSETQ. V gave up 0 bases and J gave up 2 bases, with 15 bases separating them. CDR3 length: 16 residues. Here the CDR3 reads CASSLEPSGPPYEQYF. The CDR3 nucleotides read TGCGCCAGCAGCTTGGAACCCTCAGGGCCACCCTACGAGCAGTACTTC.

This rearrangement joins TRBV10-3 to TRBJ2-3; D not resolved. V dropped 4 bases and J dropped 5 bases, with 4 bases sitting between them. Germline V lookup: CDR1 ENHRY, CDR2 SYGVKD. The CDR3 spans 11 residues. CDR3 sequence reads: CAISVGDTQYF. In DNA, the CDR3 is TGTGCCATCAGTGTCGGAGATACGCAGTATTTT.

The gene calls are TRBV11-3 and TRBJ2-1; TRBD2 agrees at 10 bases. CDR1 and CDR2 (germline): SGHNT, YENEEA. The CDR3 length is 16 residues. The junction had 5 bases not matched to a gene; V was cut back by 3 bases and J by 3 bases. The CDR3 is CASSFSLAGVYNEQFF. The CDR3 DNA reads TGTGCCAGCAGCTTCAGTCTAGCGGGGGTCTACAATGAGCAGTTCTTC.

The rearrangement uses TRBV6-1 and TRBJ2-2; no definite D call. CDR3 size: 15 residues. The germline gives CDR1 MNHNS, CDR2 SASEGT. Trimming took 5 bases from V and 5 from J, leaving 15 bases between them. CDR3 nucleotides: TGTGCCAGCAGTTTACTTGTATCAAAGACCGGGGAGCTGTTTTTT. Translating it yields CASSLLVSKTGELFF.

The chain links TRBV30 to TRBJ2-7; maybe TRBD1 (7 bases). The CDR3 runs to 14 residues. Germline CDR1 GTSNPN, CDR2 SVGIG (reference sequence). V was shortened by 4 bases and J by 4 bases, with 17 bases between the two germline ends. The DNA of the CDR3 is TGTGCCTGGAACGTGCGGGACAGCCAATACGAGCAGTACTTC. Its translation is CAWNVRDSQYEQYF.

The chain combines TRBV6-5 with TRBJ2-7; 7 nucleotides align to TRBD1. CDR1 MNHEY and CDR2 SVGAGI come from the germline V gene. The CDR3 loop spans 13 amino acids. With 6 bases clipped from V and 4 bases from J, the junction kept 6 bases outside the gene matches. The CDR3, as DNA: TGTGCCAGCAGATTTACAGGGGCTTACGAGCAGTACTTC. Protein sequence: CASRFTGAYEQYF.

CDR3 sequence reads: CASSQQLQETQYF. DNA for the CDR3: TGTGCCAGCAGCCAACAGTTACAAGAGACCCAGTACTTC. The chain couples TRBV11-2 to TRBJ2-5; D unclear. The CDR3 consists of 13 residues. With 5 bases removed from V and 2 bases from J, the gap between germline ends came to 9 bases. The germline CDR1 and CDR2 sequences are SGHAT and FQNNGV.

This chain uses TRBV4-2 with TRBJ2-7, with 8 bases fitting TRBD1. V trimming: 6 bases; J trimming: 5 bases; junction bases outside the gene matches: 9. The CDR3 runs to 14 residues. Germline CDR1 LGHNA, CDR2 YNFKEQ. CDR3 amino acids: CASSLTGVGDEQYF. The CDR3, as DNA: TGTGCCAGCAGTCTGACAGGGGTCGGCGACGAGCAGTACTTC.

This sequence joins TRBV28 and TRBJ1-5; 8 bases match TRBD1. The CDR3 is made up of 16 amino acids. The germline gives CDR1 MDHEN, CDR2 SYDVKM. Trimming at V came to 4 bases and at J to 1 base, leaving 6 bases not matched to a gene. DNA of the CDR3: TGTGCCAGCAGTTCCGAGGGGGACAGGAGCAATCAGCCCCAGCATTTT. This translates into CASSSEGDRSNQPQHF. The full variable domain, its missing parts supplied by reference TRBV28 and TRBJ1-5, is DVKVTQSSRYLVKRTGEKVFLECVQDMDHENMFWYRQDPGLGLRLIYFSYDVKMKEKGDIPEGYSVSREKKERFSLILESASTNQTSMYLCASSSEGDRSNQPQHFGDGTRLSIL.

V gene TRBV6-5 combines with J gene TRBJ2-7; the match to TRBD2 covers 7 bases. V lost 3 bases and J lost 4; bases outside the gene matches: 9. The CDR3 length is 15 residues. The germline V gene has CDR1 MNHEY and CDR2 SVGAGI. Here the CDR3 DNA reads TGTGCCAGCAGTTATGGCCTAGCGGACCAGTACGAGCAGTACTTC. It yields the protein CASSYGLADQYEQYF.

This clone came up once. This rearrangement joins TRBV7-6 to TRBJ2-1; 10 positions match TRBD2. Germline V lookup: CDR1 SGHVS, CDR2 FNYEAQ. The CDR3 loop spans 16 amino acids. Losses at the gene ends were 1 base for V and 6 bases for J; bases not matched to a gene: 6. The CDR3, as DNA: TGTGCCAGCAGCTTAGTGGTAGCGGGAGGAGGCAATGAGCAGTTCTTC. Translated: CASSLVVAGGGNEQFF.

V gene TRBV21-1 combines with J gene TRBJ2-2; the table's D call of TRBD2 was not tested on the DNA. TRBV21-1 is marked as a pseudogene. The CDR3 contains 16 residues. The CDR3 is CASSKVSGERTGELFF. CDR3 DNA: TGTGCCAGCAGCAAAGTTAGCGGGGAAAGAACCGGGGAGCTGTTTTTT.

The genes are TRBV6-1 and TRBJ2-4; the match to TRBD2 covers 9 bases. V shed 0 bases, J shed 6 bases, and the junction held 0 bases outside the gene matches. The CDR3 spans 14 residues. CDR1 and CDR2 (germline): MNHNS, SASEGT. CDR3 sequence (DNA): TGTGCCAGCAGTGAAGCTAGCGGGGGAAACATTCAGTACTTC. It is translated as CASSEASGGNIQYF.

V is TRBV9 and J is TRBJ2-2; 9 bases align to TRBD2. This CDR3 has 14 residues. The ends lost 0 bases at V and 7 bases at J; junction bases unmatched: 1. In germline, CDR1 is SGDLS, CDR2 YYNGEE. CDR3 sequence: CASSVDSGSGELFF. The DNA for the CDR3 is TGTGCCAGCAGCGTAGATAGCGGGAGCGGGGAGCTGTTTTTT. The full variable domain, with the rest looked up from reference TRBV9 and TRBJ2-2, is DSGVTQTPKHLITATGQRVTLRCSPRSGDLSVYWYQQSLDQGLQFLIQYYNGEERAKGNILERFSAQQFPDLHSELNLSSLELGDSALYFCASSVDSGSGELFFGEGSRLTVL.

This chain connects TRBV19 to TRBJ2-7; 12 bases fit TRBD2. V lost 8 bases to trimming and J lost 5 bases; unmatched junction nucleotides: 10. The CDR3 consists of 15 residues. CDR1 is LNHDA, CDR2 SQIVND, per germline (reference sequence). CDR3 sequence (DNA): TGTGCCAGTGGGGCCGGACTAGCGGGGCTGAACGAGCAGTACTTC. Its translation: CASGAGLAGLNEQYF.

The V gene is TRBV28, the J gene TRBJ2-7, with 11 bases aligning to TRBD2. The V and J ends lost 7 bases and 2 bases, in that order; junction bases with no gene match: 7. CDR1 MDHEN and CDR2 SYDVKM come from the germline V gene. The CDR3 has 15 amino acids. Here the CDR3 reads CASTLAGGLAYEQYF. CDR3 sequence (DNA): TGTGCCAGCACTCTAGCGGGAGGTTTAGCCTACGAGCAGTACTTC. Full variable domain (rest looked up from reference TRBV28 and TRBJ2-7): DVKVTQSSRYLVKRTGEKVFLECVQDMDHENMFWYRQDPGLGLRLIYFSYDVKMKEKGDIPEGYSVSREKKERFSLILESASTNQTSMYLCASTLAGGLAYEQYFGPGTRLTVT.

The chain carries TRBV7-9 and TRBJ2-1, with 7 bases fitting TRBD2. Trimming cost V 2 bases and J 8 bases; bases outside gene matches: 12. CDR3 length: 16 residues. The germline CDR1 and CDR2 sequences are SEHNR and FQNEAQ (reference sequence). CDR3 DNA sequence: TGTGCCAGCAGCTTACGTTTTGCTAGCGGCAGGGATGAGCAGTTCTTC. This sequence encodes CASSLRFASGRDEQFF.